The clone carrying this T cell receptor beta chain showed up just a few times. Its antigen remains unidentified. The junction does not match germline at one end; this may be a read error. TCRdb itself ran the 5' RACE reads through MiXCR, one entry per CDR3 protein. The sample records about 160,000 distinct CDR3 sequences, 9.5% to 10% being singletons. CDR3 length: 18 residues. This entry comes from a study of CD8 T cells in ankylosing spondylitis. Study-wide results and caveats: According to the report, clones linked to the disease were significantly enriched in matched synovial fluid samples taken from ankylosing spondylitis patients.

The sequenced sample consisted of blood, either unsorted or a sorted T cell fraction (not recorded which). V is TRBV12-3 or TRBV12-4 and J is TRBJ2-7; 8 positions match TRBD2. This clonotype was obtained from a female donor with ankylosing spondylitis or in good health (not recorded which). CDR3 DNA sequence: TGTACCAGCAGTTTAGCGGGGCGTGCAGATCCTTACTCCTACGAGCAGTACTTC. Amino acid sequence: CTSSLAGRADPYSYEQYF.